The T cell receptor (beta chain) described here comes from a study of shared clonotypes between healthy human individuals. Study as a whole: CD4 naive and memory got three plates each, CD8 naive two, CD8 memory one.

Study results and caveats: Among donors, sharing of clonotypes was expected to be affected by sequencing depth.

This clone was seen just once. No antigen is known for it. TCRdb's table, derived via immunoSEQ multiplex PCR, lists solely in-frame clones and lacks some. The table shows millions of clones, with more than 90% occurring only once. The V gene's germline CDR1 is GTSNPN and CDR2 SVGIG (reference sequence). CDR3 length equals 13 residues. V lost 3 bases and J 0 bases, leaving 8 bases between the germline ends. The V gene is TRBV30, the J gene TRBJ1-1; no reliable D call. Sequences were obtained from naive CD4+ T cells sorted from blood. Subset in this sample: CD45RA+ positively selected. This clonotype originated in a man younger than 35 in good health. CDR3 region: CAWRRHLNTEAFF. As DNA, the CDR3 is TGTGCCTGGAGAAGACATCTGAACACTGAAGCTTTCTTT.